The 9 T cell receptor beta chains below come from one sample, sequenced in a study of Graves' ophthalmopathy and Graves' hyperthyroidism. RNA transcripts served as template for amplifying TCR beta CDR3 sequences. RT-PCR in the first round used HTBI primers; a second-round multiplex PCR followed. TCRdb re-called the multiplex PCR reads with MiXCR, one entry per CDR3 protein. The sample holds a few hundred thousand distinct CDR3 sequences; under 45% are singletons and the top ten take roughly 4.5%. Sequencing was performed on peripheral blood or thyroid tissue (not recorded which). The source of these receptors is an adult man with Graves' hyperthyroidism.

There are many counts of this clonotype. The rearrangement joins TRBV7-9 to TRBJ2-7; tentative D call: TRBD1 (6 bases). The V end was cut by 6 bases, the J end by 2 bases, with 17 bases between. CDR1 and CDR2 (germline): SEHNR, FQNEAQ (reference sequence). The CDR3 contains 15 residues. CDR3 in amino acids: CASRRMTGVPYEQYF. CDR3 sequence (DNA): TGTGCCAGCAGAAGGATGACAGGCGTTCCCTACGAGCAGTACTTC.

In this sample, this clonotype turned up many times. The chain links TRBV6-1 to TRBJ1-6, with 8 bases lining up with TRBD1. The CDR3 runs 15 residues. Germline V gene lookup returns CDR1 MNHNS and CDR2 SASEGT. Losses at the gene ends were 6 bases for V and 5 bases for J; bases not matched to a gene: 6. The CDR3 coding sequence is TGTGCCAGCAGAACGGACAGGGAGGATAATTCACCCCTCCACTTT. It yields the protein CASRTDREDNSPLHF.

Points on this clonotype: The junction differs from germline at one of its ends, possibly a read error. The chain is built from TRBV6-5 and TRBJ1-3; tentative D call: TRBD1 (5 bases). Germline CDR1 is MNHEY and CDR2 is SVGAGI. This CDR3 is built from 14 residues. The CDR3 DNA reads TGTGCCAGCAGTTACTCAGGGGCTGGAGACACCATATATTTT. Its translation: CASSYSGAGDTIYF.

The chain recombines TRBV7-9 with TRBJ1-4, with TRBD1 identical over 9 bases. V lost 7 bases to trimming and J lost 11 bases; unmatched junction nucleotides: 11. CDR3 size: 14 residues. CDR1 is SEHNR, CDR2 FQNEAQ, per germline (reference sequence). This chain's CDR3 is CASNQGTGIQKLFF. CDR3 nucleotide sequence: TGTGCCAGCAATCAAGGGACAGGGATTCAGAAACTGTTTTTT. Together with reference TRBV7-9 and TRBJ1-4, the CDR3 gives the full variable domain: DTGVSQNPRHKITKRGQNVTFRCDPISEHNRLYWYRQTLGQGPEFLTYFQNEAQLEKSRLLSDRFSAERPKGSFSTLEIQRTEQGDSAMYLCASNQGTGIQKLFFGSGTQLSVL.

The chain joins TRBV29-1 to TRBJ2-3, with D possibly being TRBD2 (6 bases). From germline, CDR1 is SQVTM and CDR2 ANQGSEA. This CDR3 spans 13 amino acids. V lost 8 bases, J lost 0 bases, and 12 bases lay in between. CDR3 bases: TGCAGCTTAGCGGACGGGAGCACAGATACGCAGTATTTT. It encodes CSLADGSTDTQYF.

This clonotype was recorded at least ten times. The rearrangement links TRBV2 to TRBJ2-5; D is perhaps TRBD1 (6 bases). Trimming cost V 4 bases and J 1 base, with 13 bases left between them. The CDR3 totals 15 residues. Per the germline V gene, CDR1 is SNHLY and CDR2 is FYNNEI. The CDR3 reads CASSASGAVQETQYF. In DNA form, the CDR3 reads TGTGCCAGCAGTGCCTCAGGGGCGGTCCAAGAGACCCAGTACTTC.

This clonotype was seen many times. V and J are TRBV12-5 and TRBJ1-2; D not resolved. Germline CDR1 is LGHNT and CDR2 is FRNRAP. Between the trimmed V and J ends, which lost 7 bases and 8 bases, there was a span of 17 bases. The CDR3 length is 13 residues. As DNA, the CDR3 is TGTGCTAGTGCCGGGTCTGGAGGCAGGGGCTACACCTTC. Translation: CASAGSGGRGYTF.

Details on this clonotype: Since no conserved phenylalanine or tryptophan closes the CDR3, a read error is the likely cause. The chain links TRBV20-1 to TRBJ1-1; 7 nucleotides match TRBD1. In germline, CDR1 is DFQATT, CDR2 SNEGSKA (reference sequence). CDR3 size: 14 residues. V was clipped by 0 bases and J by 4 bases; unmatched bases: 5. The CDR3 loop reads CSARDSAGGTEAFL. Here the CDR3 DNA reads TGCAGTGCTAGAGATTCGGCAGGGGGCACTGAAGCTTTCCTT.

CDR3 amino acids: CSVGLAGLYQETQYF. The CDR3 nucleotides read TGCAGCGTCGGACTAGCGGGTTTGTACCAAGAGACCCAGTACTTC. The chain joins TRBV29-1 to TRBJ2-5; 11 bases fit TRBD2. Germline loops: CDR1 SQVTM, CDR2 ANQGSEA. The CDR3 runs 15 residues. Trimming took 6 bases from V and 0 from J; bases not matched to a gene: 6.